This T cell receptor (beta chain) was captured in a study of blood T cell repertoires in COVID-19. Clones were sequenced by immunoSEQ multiplex PCR, and TCRdb holds only the in-frame ones, with some missing. The sample comprises around 130,000 clones, 75% to 90% of which are singletons, and 18% rests with the top ten. The CDR3 spans 16 residues. V lost 0 bases and J lost 2; bases outside the gene matches: 3. From germline, CDR1 is SGHKS and CDR2 YYEKEE (reference sequence). The V and J genes are TRBV5-5 and TRBJ2-7; TRBD2 matches 12 bases. The sequence derives from a man under 40 who had recovered from COVID-19. Sequenced: PBMCs or T cells enriched from blood (not recorded which). In DNA, the CDR3 is TGTGCCAGCAGCTTGGGCGCTAGCGGGAGGGCCTACGAGCAGTACTTC. Amino acids: CASSLGASGRAYEQYF.